This T cell receptor (beta chain) was captured by sequencing in a study of T cell responses to AZD1222 COVID-19 vaccine. Whole-study results and caveats: The study reported that nearly half of spike-specific TCRs target unmutated variant regions. Increased Spike-specific TCR breadth and depth were observed after two AZD1222 doses.

The CDR3 loop spans 17 amino acids. The V gene's germline CDR1 is SGHTA and CDR2 FQGTGA. J was trimmed by 6 bases and V by 5 bases; bases with no gene match: 13. Worth noting for this clone: The antigen is not known.

The repertoire was sequenced with immunoSEQ multiplex PCR; TCRdb's copy has only in-frame clones and lacks some. The repertoire holds about 140,000 clones, with about 87% as singletons. The sequencing used peripheral blood, collected on day 0 of AZD1222 vaccination. The chain uses TRBV7-3 and TRBJ2-3; 11 nucleotides match TRBD2. The TCR was taken from an adult in good health. CDR3 in amino acids: CASSPTGTSGKGDTQYF. The CDR3 DNA reads TGTGCCAGCAGCCCCACCGGGACTAGCGGAAAGGGGGATACGCAGTATTTT.